A selection of T cell receptor beta chains follows, all from one sample in a study of blood T cell repertoires in COVID-19. Clones were sequenced by immunoSEQ multiplex PCR, and TCRdb holds only the in-frame ones, with some missing. This sample has 320,000 or so clones, with roughly 85% found just once. Sequenced sample: PBMCs or T cells enriched from blood (not recorded which). These receptors were taken from a woman aged 25 to 39 who had been exposed to COVID-19. CDR3s leave out the opening cysteine and the closing phenylalanine or tryptophan. The order of the fields is clone size, J gene, V gene, CDR3 protein. Clone size is stated in some rows and not others, as once, few, many or a class when expanded.

>.|TRBJ1-5|TRBV5-8
ASSLTREGPQH
>.|TRBJ2-1|TRBV5-1
ASSLAGVAYNEQF
>once|TRBJ1-3|TRBV7-6
ASSLDTDYSGNTIY
>.|TRBJ2-2|TRBV2
ASIIQTGELF
>.|TRBJ1-2|TRBV10-3
AISADRDRGPSYGYT
>.|TRBJ1-4|TRBV7-9
ASSKPGLLNEKLF
>.|TRBJ2-2|TRBV10-3
AIRRTGGDTGELF
>.|TRBJ1-1|TRBV5-5
ASSSPAEGEAF
>.|TRBJ2-7|TRBV6-5
ASSTPGLVSYEQY
>once|TRBJ2-5|TRBV10-3
ATLSGSQETQY
>.|TRBJ2-7|TRBV28
ASSLGGPYEQY
>.|TRBJ2-2|TRBV20-1
SAAGAGELF
>.|TRBJ2-1|TRBV4-1
ASSQLGTGNYNEQF
>.|TRBJ2-1|TRBV10-1
ATSRDNEQF
>.|TRBJ1-1|TRBV29-1
SVARTVLNTEAF
>.|TRBJ2-2|TRBV19
ASSKGIGTGGSLTGELF
>.|TRBJ2-3|TRBV20-1
SPLPTDTQY
>.|TRBJ1-1|TRBV10-2
ASSGQGGTEAF
>.|TRBJ1-5|TRBV28
ASSLRPTDSNQPQH
>.|TRBJ1-5|TRBV7-2
ASSLATAFYNQPQH
>.|TRBJ2-2|TRBV30
AWSVIAGGGELF
>once|TRBJ2-7|TRBV11-2
ASTWSRVYREQY
>.|TRBJ2-5|TRBV5-5
ASSSPDRGRETQY
>.|TRBJ1-2|TRBV20-1
SARVGGGYT
>.|TRBJ2-1|TRBV7-3
ASSLRGLPSGVYNEQF
>.|TRBJ2-5|TRBV10-2
ASTDISGGARETQY
>.|TRBJ1-5|TRBV28
ASLGRSNQPQH
>.|TRBJ2-5|TRBV6-5
ASSSSYRAETQY
>.|TRBJ2-7|TRBV3-1/TRBV3-2
ASSQGTGGEQY
>.|TRBJ1-1|TRBV6-1
ASSEATGNTEAF
>.|TRBJ2-3|TRBV9
ASSVVGGSPADTQY
>once|TRBJ2-7|TRBV30
AWSPGQGRIYEQY
>.|TRBJ1-2|TRBV6-5
ASCLGQKYGYT
>.|TRBJ2-7|TRBV7-8
ASTRAGRTYEQY
>.|TRBJ2-3|TRBV3-1/TRBV3-2
ASSRGLAGGPADTQY
>.|TRBJ1-5|TRBV6-5
ASSSGQNQPQH
>.|TRBJ1-5|TRBV30
AWSMDTNQPQH
>.|TRBJ2-5|TRBV5-1
ASSLEGQGTEETQY
>.|TRBJ2-5|TRBV4-1
ASSQATRGEETQY
>.|TRBJ2-7|TRBV12-2
ASRSRLAGEYEQY
>.|TRBJ2-7|TRBV5-4
ASSPREQNSYEQY
>.|TRBJ1-2|TRBV5-4
ASSLSGTDGYT
>many|TRBJ2-1|TRBV7-2
ASSSRGTGPDEQF
>.|TRBJ2-5|TRBV11-2
ASSLGTGRETQY
>.|TRBJ1-5|TRBV7-8
ASSLGSGSSNQPQH
>.|TRBJ1-1|TRBV14
ASSLQQGSTEAF
>.|TRBJ1-2|TRBV7-9
ASSNAGGVGYGYT
>.|TRBJ1-5|TRBV7-2
ASSFSRGSGQPQH
>.|TRBJ1-2|TRBV5-4
ASSLPGLPYGYT
>.|TRBJ2-7|TRBV6-6
ASSTDRVYEQY
>few|TRBJ1-6|TRBV7-3
ASSLRGRDSPLH
>.|TRBJ2-1|TRBV6-5
ASSTWLAGNNEQF
>.|TRBJ1-2|TRBV7-2
ASSLGFGEDGYT
>.|TRBJ1-3|TRBV5-6
ASSSPYRGNTIY
>.|TRBJ1-5|TRBV5-5
ASSLEPGAQPQH